The 22 T cell receptor beta chains below were found in one sample sequenced in a study of blood T cell repertoires in COVID-19. Sequencing used immunoSEQ multiplex PCR; TCRdb keeps in-frame clones, though not all of them. Among around 180,000 clones listed, approximately 85% were seen once. Sequencing was done on a sample of peripheral blood. Receptors were obtained from a human donor with active or convalescent COVID-19. The donor label of this sample is uncertain.

The chain is built from TRBV28 and TRBJ1-1; possible D gene TRBD1, 6 bases. Germline loops: CDR1 MDHEN, CDR2 SYDVKM. The CDR3 has 10 residues. V was pared by 11 bases and J by 4 bases, with 8 bases between. The CDR3, as DNA: TGTGCCGTCAGGGGCACTGAAGCTTTCTTT. Protein sequence: CAVRGTEAFF. The full variable domain, its missing parts supplied by reference TRBV28 and TRBJ1-1, is DVKVTQSSRYLVKRTGEKVFLECVQDMDHENMFWYRQDPGLGLRLIYFSYDVKMKEKGDIPEGYSVSREKKERFSLILESASTNQTSMYLCAVRGTEAFFGQGTRLTVV.

The V gene is TRBV7-3, the J gene TRBJ2-3; TRBD2 agrees at 9 bases. CDR1 is SGHTA and CDR2 is FQGTGA in the germline V gene. This CDR3 region has 16 residues. V dropped 2 bases and J dropped 3; count of bases not matched to a gene: 6. As DNA, the CDR3 is TGTGCCAGCAGCTTAGGGGGACTAGCAAAAACAGATACGCAGTATTTT. It is translated as CASSLGGLAKTDTQYF.

The chain couples TRBV2 to TRBJ2-7; 10 bases fit TRBD2. The CDR3 spans 14 residues. The ends lost 6 bases at V and 12 bases at J; junction bases unmatched: 14. The germline V gene encodes CDR1 SNHLY and CDR2 FYNNEI. Here the CDR3 DNA reads TGTGCCAGCAGGATCAGCGGGGGGGTTAAAGATGTGTACTTC. As protein: CASRISGGVKDVYF.

The chain has TRBV19 and TRBJ2-3; 7 nucleotides align to TRBD1. The CDR3 has 16 amino acids. Unmatched junction bases numbered 9, after V lost 6 bases and J lost 0 bases. The V gene's germline CDR1 is LNHDA and CDR2 SQIVND (reference sequence). The CDR3 DNA sequence: TGTGCCAGTAGCACACACAGGGGAGCGAGCACAGATACGCAGTATTTT. It is translated as CASSTHRGASTDTQYF.

The gene calls are TRBV28 and TRBJ1-4, with 7 bases that match TRBD1. J lost 10 bases, V lost 5 bases, and 16 bases had no gene match. Germline CDR1 and CDR2: MDHEN and SYDVKM. CDR3 length: 16 residues. The CDR3 nucleotides are TGTGCCAGCAGTCCCCTAACTAGGACAGGTCAGGGAAAACTGTTTTTT. Its translation: CASSPLTRTGQGKLFF.

J is TRBJ2-3 and V is TRBV19; D is perhaps TRBD1 (5 bases). V shed 5 bases and J shed 4 bases, with 16 bases lying between them. The CDR3 length is 15 residues. Germline V CDR1 and CDR2: LNHDA, SQIVND (reference sequence). The CDR3 here is CASSHPKGLADTQYF. Written as DNA, the CDR3 is TGTGCCAGTAGTCACCCCAAGGGGCTGGCAGATACGCAGTATTTT.

The CDR3 is CASSLSGRSGSDTQYF. For the CDR3, the DNA is TGCGCCAGCAGCTTGAGCGGGAGAAGTGGATCGGACACGCAGTATTTT. The chain employs TRBV5-1 and TRBJ2-3, with TRBD2 identical over 8 bases. CDR1 and CDR2 from the germline V gene are SGHRS and YFSETQ. The CDR3 is 16 residues long. V lost 1 base and J lost 9; bases outside the gene matches: 13.

The chain combines TRBV10-3 with TRBJ2-3; 13 bases map to TRBD2. The CDR3 consists of 16 residues. Looked up from germline, CDR1 is ENHRY and CDR2 is SYGVKD. After removal of 6 bases from V and 6 bases from J, the junction contained 9 bases not matched to a gene. The CDR3 protein is CAISRTGTSGEDTQYF. The CDR3 coding sequence is TGTGCCATCAGCAGAACCGGGACTAGCGGGGAGGATACGCAGTATTTT.

This chain joins TRBV7-9 and TRBJ2-1; D remains unclear. Per the germline V gene, CDR1 is SEHNR and CDR2 is FQNEAQ (reference sequence). Trimming removed 3 bases at V and 2 bases at J, with 5 bases between. This CDR3 is 13 amino acids long. CDR3 residues: CASSLAPYNEQFF. The CDR3 region has the DNA TGTGCCAGCAGCTTGGCCCCCTACAATGAGCAGTTCTTC. Combining the CDR3 with reference TRBV7-9 and TRBJ2-1 gives the whole variable domain DTGVSQNPRHKITKRGQNVTFRCDPISEHNRLYWYRQTLGQGPEFLTYFQNEAQLEKSRLLSDRFSAERPKGSFSTLEIQRTEQGDSAMYLCASSLAPYNEQFFGPGTRLTVL.

The chain carries TRBV12-3 or TRBV12-4 and TRBJ2-5, with 7 bases lining up with TRBD2. V dropped 5 bases and J dropped 2; count of bases not matched to a gene: 2. The CDR3 spans 13 residues. CDR3: CASSGLDQETQYF. CDR3 bases: TGTGCCAGCAGTGGACTAGATCAAGAGACCCAGTACTTC.

V and J are TRBV7-9 and TRBJ1-4, with D possibly TRBD1 on 5 matching bases. The germline V and J ends were trimmed by 2 bases and 8 bases, with 12 bases remaining between them. CDR3 size: 14 residues. The germline gives CDR1 SEHNR, CDR2 FQNEAQ (reference sequence). The chain's CDR3 is CASSLSQGREKLFF. The CDR3 DNA reads as TGTGCCAGCAGCTTAAGCCAGGGCCGAGAAAAACTGTTTTTT. Together with reference TRBV7-9 and TRBJ1-4, the CDR3 gives the full variable domain: DTGVSQNPRHKITKRGQNVTFRCDPISEHNRLYWYRQTLGQGPEFLTYFQNEAQLEKSRLLSDRFSAERPKGSFSTLEIQRTEQGDSAMYLCASSLSQGREKLFFGSGTQLSVL.

This CDR3 reads CASSPGIAGTYEQYF. CDR3 nucleotides: TGTGCCAGCTCTCCCGGGATAGCGGGAACCTACGAGCAGTACTTC. The V gene is TRBV18, the J gene TRBJ2-7; 8 bases are a match to TRBD2. Trimming removed 6 bases from V and 2 bases from J; junction bases left unmatched: 9. The CDR3 loop spans 15 amino acids. Germline lookup yields CDR1 KGHSH and CDR2 LQKENI.

This clone was counted once. The chain links TRBV12-3 or TRBV12-4 to TRBJ1-2, with TRBD1 matching over 9 bases. V lost 8 bases to trimming and J lost 3 bases; unmatched junction nucleotides: 4. This CDR3 spans 13 amino acids. CDR3 protein: CASAQGADYGYTF. The CDR3 DNA sequence: TGTGCCAGCGCACAGGGGGCTGACTATGGCTACACCTTC.

This clone was observed once. This chain links TRBV6-5 with TRBJ1-3; the D is unclear. The CDR3 contains 16 residues. Germline V lookup: CDR1 MNHEY, CDR2 SVGAGI. Trimming removed 0 bases from V and 0 bases from J, with 9 bases in between. The CDR3: CASSYSWADSGNTIYF. The CDR3 nucleotides are TGTGCCAGCAGTTACTCGTGGGCCGACTCTGGAAACACCATATATTTT.

This clone was observed once. The V gene is TRBV19, the J gene TRBJ1-2; no definite D call. The V gene's germline CDR1 is LNHDA and CDR2 SQIVND (reference sequence). V was trimmed by 8 bases and J by 10 bases, leaving 23 bases between them. The CDR3 has 14 amino acids. The CDR3 sequence: CASSDSGLRIDYTF. The CDR3, as DNA: TGTGCCAGTTCAGATTCAGGTTTAAGAATTGACTACACCTTC.

The chain has TRBV9 and TRBJ2-2; maybe TRBD1 (6 bases). V lost 4 bases and J 0 bases, leaving 10 bases between the germline ends. Germline V CDR1 and CDR2: SGDLS, YYNGEE. This CDR3 is 15 amino acids long. The CDR3 DNA follows: TGTGCCAGCAGCCTTGGACAGCCGAACACCGGGGAGCTGTTTTTT. Residues: CASSLGQPNTGELFF.

The chain is built from TRBV7-3 and TRBJ2-1; 8 positions match TRBD2. V gave up 5 bases and J gave up 4 bases; unmatched junction bases: 7. Germline CDR1 and CDR2: SGHTA and FQGTGA. The CDR3 extends over 15 amino acids. The CDR3 sequence: CASSLVAGGYNEQFF. The CDR3 DNA is TGTGCCAGCAGCCTCGTCGCGGGGGGTTACAATGAGCAGTTCTTC.

V is TRBV4-1 and J is TRBJ2-2, with 8 nucleotides matching TRBD2. Looked up from germline, CDR1 is MGHRA and CDR2 is YSYEKL. The CDR3 sequence is 15 residues long. Trimming took 1 base from V and 8 from J; bases not matched to a gene: 6. The CDR3 region has the DNA TGCGCCAGCAGCCAAGTTCGCGGGAGGCCAGGGGAGCTGTTTTTT. This sequence encodes CASSQVRGRPGELFF.

This chain joins TRBV29-1 and TRBJ2-1; 8 bases are a match to TRBD1. Looked up from germline, CDR1 is SQVTM and CDR2 is ANQGSEA. With V trimmed by 7 bases and J by 2 bases, 4 bases remained unmatched. This CDR3 has 13 amino acids. Here the CDR3 DNA reads TGCAGCGAAAACAGGGGGGCCTACAATGAGCAGTTCTTC. Amino acid sequence: CSENRGAYNEQFF.

The chain has TRBV19 and TRBJ1-5; D is unresolved. The CDR3 is made up of 15 amino acids. Germline assignment: CDR1 LNHDA and CDR2 SQIVND (reference sequence). V was pared by 1 base and J by 5 bases, with 12 bases between. DNA for the CDR3: TGTGCCAGTAGTATAGCCCCCGGGGTGCATCAGCCCCAGCATTTT. Its translation: CASSIAPGVHQPQHF.

The V call is TRBV4-3, the J call TRBJ2-7, with 13 bases lining up with TRBD2. This CDR3 comprises 14 residues. Germline loops: CDR1 LGHNA, CDR2 YSLEER. Trimming took 6 bases from V and 4 from J; bases not matched to a gene: 3. The DNA for the CDR3 is TGCGCCAGCAGTCGGGGACTAGCGGGGTACGAGCAGTACTTC. Its protein product is CASSRGLAGYEQYF.

The genes are TRBV5-4 and TRBJ1-1; 9 positions match TRBD1. The CDR3 extends over 15 amino acids. V trimming: 4 bases; J trimming: 4 bases; junction bases outside the gene matches: 8. CDR1 SGHNT and CDR2 YYREEE come from the germline V gene (reference sequence). The CDR3: CASSRTKGQGTEAFF. Written as DNA, the CDR3 is TGTGCCAGCAGCAGGACGAAGGGACAGGGCACTGAAGCTTTCTTT.